This TCR beta chain was sequenced in a study of cytomegalovirus exposure and HLA in healthy donors. Findings and limits, study-wide: Among TCR beta chains of equal frequency, HLA-associated ones were more clonally expanded in a later analysis. Indistinguishability led to the exclusion of some V segments, TRBV6-2 and TRBV6-3 included. Cytomegalovirus status, reportedly, was diagnosed with high specificity and sensitivity by the classifier. Donors were assumed by presence/absence analyses to have roughly uniform sequencing depth.

This clone occurred once. Antigen unknown. 13 Jbeta primers and 60 Vbeta primers were used for the PCR. TCRdb's copy holds only in-frame clones and misses some; the assay was immunoSEQ multiplex PCR. The sample includes over 120,000 clones, 80% of them seen just once. Trimming removed 4 bases from V and 1 base from J; junction bases left unmatched: 9. Per the germline V gene, CDR1 is SGHAT and CDR2 is FQDESV (reference sequence). The CDR3 loop spans 16 amino acids. This receptor was obtained from a man aged 35 to 55 in good health and CMV-seronegative. The chain is built from TRBV11-1 and TRBJ1-1; TRBD1 aligns across 7 bases. Material: PBMCs. CDR3 sequence: CASSYRGVMTNTEAFF. The CDR3 DNA is TGTGCCAGCAGCTACAGGGGAGTTATGACGAACACTGAAGCTTTCTTT.